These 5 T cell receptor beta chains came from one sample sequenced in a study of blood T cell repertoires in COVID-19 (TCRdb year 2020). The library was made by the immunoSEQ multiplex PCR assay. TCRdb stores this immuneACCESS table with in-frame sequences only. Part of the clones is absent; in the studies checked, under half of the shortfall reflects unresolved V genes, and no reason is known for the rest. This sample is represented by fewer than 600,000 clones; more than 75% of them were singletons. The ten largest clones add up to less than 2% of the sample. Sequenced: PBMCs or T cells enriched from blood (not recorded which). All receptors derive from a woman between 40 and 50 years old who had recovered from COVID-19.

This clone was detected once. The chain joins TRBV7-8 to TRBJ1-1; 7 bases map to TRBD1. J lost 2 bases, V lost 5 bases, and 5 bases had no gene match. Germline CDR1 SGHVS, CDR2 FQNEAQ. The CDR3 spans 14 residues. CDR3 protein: CASSAGTANTEAFF. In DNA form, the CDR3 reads TGTGCCAGCAGCGCCGGGACAGCTAACACTGAAGCTTTCTTT.

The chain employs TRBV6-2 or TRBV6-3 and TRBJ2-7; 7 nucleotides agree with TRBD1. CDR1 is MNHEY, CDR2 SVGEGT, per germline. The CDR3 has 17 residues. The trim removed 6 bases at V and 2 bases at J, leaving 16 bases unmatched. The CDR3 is CASSPGQPHRRPYEQYF. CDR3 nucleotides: TGTGCCAGCAGCCCGGGACAGCCCCACAGGAGGCCCTACGAGCAGTACTTC.

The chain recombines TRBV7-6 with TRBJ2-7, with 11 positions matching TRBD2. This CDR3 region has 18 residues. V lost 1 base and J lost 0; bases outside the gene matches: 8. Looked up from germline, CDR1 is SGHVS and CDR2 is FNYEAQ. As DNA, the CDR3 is TGTGCCAGCAGCTTAGTAGTCCCTCTAGCGGGAGGCTCCTACGAGCAGTACTTC. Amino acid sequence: CASSLVVPLAGGSYEQYF.

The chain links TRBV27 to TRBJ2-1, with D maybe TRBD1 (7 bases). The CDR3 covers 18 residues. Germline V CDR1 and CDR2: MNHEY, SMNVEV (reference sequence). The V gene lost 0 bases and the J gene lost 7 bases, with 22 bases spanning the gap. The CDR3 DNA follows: TGTGCCAGCAGTTTATCCCCAGGGGGGCTTCCTATGGGGAATGAGCAGTTCTTC. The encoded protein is CASSLSPGGLPMGNEQFF.

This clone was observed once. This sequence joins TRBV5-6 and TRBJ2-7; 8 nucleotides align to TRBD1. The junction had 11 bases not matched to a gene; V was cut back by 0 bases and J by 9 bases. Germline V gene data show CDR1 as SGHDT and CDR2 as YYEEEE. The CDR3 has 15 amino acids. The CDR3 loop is CASSLADRAHVPQYF. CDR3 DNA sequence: TGTGCCAGCAGCTTGGCGGACAGGGCCCACGTCCCGCAGTACTTC.